A selection of T cell receptor beta chains follows, all from one sample in a study of glioma-infiltrating T cells. TCRdb ran MiXCR on the multiplex PCR reads and lists one entry per CDR3 protein. Here the sample spans around 170,000 distinct CDR3 sequences, roughly 45% being singletons. Sequenced sample: glioma tissue, nonneoplastic brain tissue, or PBMCs (not recorded which). All receptors derive from a human donor with low-grade glioma or glioblastoma, undergoing nonglioma brain surgery, or in good health (not recorded which). CDR3s include the opening cysteine and the closing phenylalanine or tryptophan. Each record gives: V gene, clone size, J gene, D gene, CDR3 length, CDR3 DNA, CDR3 protein. D genes are given only for firm matches. Only some rows state a clone size, as once, few, many or a class for expanded clones.

TRBV20-1	many	TRBJ2-7	NA	12	TGCAGTGCCAACGAGGGCTCCTACGAGCAGTACTTC	CSANEGSYEQYF
TRBV7-8	once	TRBJ2-7	NA	17	TGTGCCAGCAGTCGTACCGGAGGGACTGGCGCATCCTACGAGCAGTACTTC	CASSRTGGTGASYEQYF
TRBV4-1	many	TRBJ2-3	NA	16	TGCGCCAGCAGCCAAGATCGTAGTAGTTTTACAGATACGCAGTATTTT	CASSQDRSSFTDTQYF
TRBV14	NA	TRBJ2-5	TRBD2	15	TGTGCCAGCAGCCCCAACCTCGGGGGGATGGAGACCCAGTACTTC	CASSPNLGGMETQYF
TRBV6-1	many	TRBJ2-7	NA	14	TGTGCCAGCAGCCCCGGACTTTCTAGCGACGAGCAGTACTTC	CASSPGLSSDEQYF
TRBV15	NA	TRBJ1-5	TRBD1	16	TGTGCCATTCTAAGGCGTGGACAGGGGAGCGTCCAGCCCCAGCATTTT	CAILRRGQGSVQPQHF
TRBV29-1	few	TRBJ2-3	TRBD2	13	TGCAGCGCTAGCGGGGGAGGGCTTGATACGCAGTATTTT	CSASGGGLDTQYF
TRBV6-5	once	TRBJ2-1	NA	14	TGTGCCAGCAGTTCAGACTTCGTATCCTATGAGCAGTTCTTC	CASSSDFVSYEQFF
TRBV7-2	many	TRBJ2-7	TRBD2	15	TGTGCCAGCAGCTTTAGCGGGAGGGCCATTCACGAGCAGTACTTC	CASSFSGRAIHEQYF
TRBV29-1	NA	TRBJ2-5	NA	12	TGCAGCGCCCAGAGCCAGTTTCAGACCCAGTACTTC	CSAQSQFQTQYF
TRBV6-6	many	TRBJ1-6	TRBD1	18	TGTGCCAGCAGTTACCCCGGGACAGTACAGTCTGGGGATTCACCCCTCCACTTT	CASSYPGTVQSGDSPLHF
TRBV19	few	TRBJ1-1	NA	14	TGTGCCAGTAGTATGAGGGTCGCGAACACTGAAGCTTTCTTT	CASSMRVANTEAFF
TRBV3-1	many	TRBJ1-5	NA	13	TGTGCCAGCAGCCAAGGAGAGAATCAGCCCCAGCATTTT	CASSQGENQPQHF
TRBV3-1	NA	TRBJ2-5	TRBD2	16	TGTGCCAGCAGCCACGGGGTACTAGCGGTACAAGAGACCCAGTACTTC	CASSHGVLAVQETQYF
TRBV18	many	TRBJ1-1	NA	12	TGTGCCAGTAGTAGAACGAACACTGAAGCTTTCTTT	CASSRTNTEAFF
TRBV27	many	TRBJ2-7	TRBD1	13	TGTGCCAGCAGTACAGGGGTCTCCTACGAGCAGTACTTC	CASSTGVSYEQYF
TRBV12-3/TRBV12-4	NA	TRBJ1-1	NA	12	TGTGTCAGCAGTTTAGTCGCGGATTTTGCTTTCTTT	CVSSLVADFAFF
TRBV5-1	NA	TRBJ1-5	NA	14	TGCGCCAGCAGCTCTGACATACCCTCTCAGCCCCAGCATTTT	CASSSDIPSQPQHF
TRBV12-3/TRBV12-4	many	TRBJ1-5	TRBD1	15	TGTGCCAGCAGTAGACAGGGCGGGAGTAATCAGCCCCAGCATTTT	CASSRQGGSNQPQHF
TRBV6-1	medium-sized	TRBJ2-1	NA	12	TGTGCCACCAGGGGAGAGTACAATGAGCAGTTCTTC	CATRGEYNEQFF
TRBV3-1	few	TRBJ2-7	NA	15	TGTGCCAGCAGCCAAGGAAAGGACCACTCCTACGAGCAGTACTTC	CASSQGKDHSYEQYF
TRBV7-9	NA	TRBJ2-3	NA	19	TGTGCCAGCAACCTCTTCGTTACAGGGGGACTAGAGCCGAGAGATACGCAGTATTTT	CASNLFVTGGLEPRDTQYF
TRBV15	many	TRBJ2-3	NA	16	TGTGCCACCAGCAGTGGCCTCGGATCAAAAACAGATACGCAGTATTTT	CATSSGLGSKTDTQYF
TRBV5-1	many	TRBJ2-7	NA	15	TGCGCCAGCAGCTTGGGATTAGGGCCTAACTACGAGCAGTACTTC	CASSLGLGPNYEQYF
TRBV5-1	NA	TRBJ2-3	NA	14	TGCGCCAGCAGCTTATGGGGGGCGCAAGATACGCAGTATTTT	CASSLWGAQDTQYF
TRBV18	few	TRBJ1-1	NA	15	TGTGCCAGCTCACCACCGAAGGGGACGGACACTGAAGCTTTCTTT	CASSPPKGTDTEAFF
TRBV19	NA	TRBJ2-5	NA	14	TGTGCCAGTAGTATAAGGCCCCACGGGGAGACCCAGTACTTC	CASSIRPHGETQYF
TRBV6-6	NA	TRBJ2-3	NA	19	TGTGCCAGCAGCCAAGGTCAAAGCTTATACCGCGGGAGCACAGATACGCAGTATTTT	CASSQGQSLYRGSTDTQYF
TRBV6-6	many	TRBJ2-5	NA	15	TGTGCCAGCAGTTACGGGTTCGGTGGAGGAGAGACCCAGTACTTC	CASSYGFGGGETQYF
TRBV7-2	many	TRBJ2-1	NA	16	TGTGCCAGCAGCTTAGCTCTTAGCCGCCCCTACAATGAGCAGTTCTTC	CASSLALSRPYNEQFF
TRBV2	NA	TRBJ1-5	TRBD1	16	TGTGCCAGCGCACCCCCGGTACAGGGGTGGAATCAGCCCCAGCATTTT	CASAPPVQGWNQPQHF
TRBV29-1	NA	TRBJ2-2	NA	14	TGCAGCGTTGTTGGTAGGGCTAACACCGGGGAGCTGTTTTTT	CSVVGRANTGELFF
TRBV29-1	once	TRBJ1-1	NA	13	TGCAGCGTTGTATCTCGGGGCGGGACTGAAGCTTTCTTT	CSVVSRGGTEAFF
TRBV4-1	NA	TRBJ2-3	TRBD2	15	TGCGCCAGCAGCCAAGTAGCGGGAGTCACAGATACGCAGTATTTT	CASSQVAGVTDTQYF
TRBV5-1	NA	TRBJ1-1	NA	15	TGCGCCAGCAGCTTGGAGCAGGGAAGCGGTGATGAAGCTTTCTTT	CASSLEQGSGDEAFF
TRBV6-5	NA	TRBJ2-5	NA	13	TGTGCCATCAACAGGATTGACCAAGAGACCCAGTACTTC	CAINRIDQETQYF
TRBV27	many	TRBJ2-7	TRBD1	15	TGTGCCAGCAGTTTATCCGTTGGACAGGCCTACGAGCAGTACTTC	CASSLSVGQAYEQYF
TRBV7-2	many	TRBJ2-3	TRBD2	16	TGTGCCAGCAGACCCATAGCGGGAGGATGGGCAGATACGCAGTATTTT	CASRPIAGGWADTQYF
TRBV20-1	many	TRBJ2-7	NA	13	TGCAGTGCAACTCAGACATGGTCCTACGAGCAGTACTTC	CSATQTWSYEQYF
TRBV20-1	NA	TRBJ1-6	NA	14	TGCAGTGCTAGAGGGGGGAAAGCGGAGGATACCCTCCACTTT	CSARGGKAEDTLHF
TRBV5-4	NA	TRBJ2-3	NA	15	TGTGCCAGCAGCCCGGACGGAAAAGCCACAGATAAGCAGTATTTT	CASSPDGKATDKQYF
TRBV14	NA	TRBJ1-1	NA	13	TGTGCCAGCAGTCGGGATCTGAACACTGAAGCTTTCTTT	CASSRDLNTEAFF
TRBV2	many	TRBJ2-3	TRBD2	16	TGTGCCAGCAGTGATATCGGGGGAGGGTTCACAGATACGCAGTATTTT	CASSDIGGGFTDTQYF
TRBV28	many	TRBJ1-6	NA	12	TGTGCCAGCAGTTCCACAGGGTTGCCCCTCCACTTT	CASSSTGLPLHF
TRBV5-6	NA	TRBJ2-5	TRBD2	15	TGTGCCAGCACCTCACCTAGCGGAGACCAAGAGACCCAGTACTTC	CASTSPSGDQETQYF
TRBV20-1	many	TRBJ1-5	NA	13	TGCAGTGCTAGTACTGGGAACAATCAGCCCCAGCATTTT	CSASTGNNQPQHF
TRBV28	many	TRBJ2-7	NA	13	TGTGCCAGCAGCCGACTGGCCCCCTACGAGCAGTACTTC	CASSRLAPYEQYF
TRBV24-1	NA	TRBJ1-5	NA	15	TGTCCCACCCACGCTTGGTGGGGTAGCAATCAGCCCCAGCATTTT	CPTHAWWGSNQPQHF
TRBV12-3/TRBV12-4	NA	TRBJ2-5	NA	16	TGTGCCAGCAGTTTAGCAGGGGAATTGTACCAAGAGACCCAGTACTTC	CASSLAGELYQETQYF
TRBV4-1	NA	TRBJ2-1	NA	10	TGCGCCAGAAGCCATGTATGGGAGTTCTTC	CARSHVWEFF
TRBV15	NA	TRBJ2-6	NA	15	TGTGCCACCAGCAGGGGGTTTGCTGGGGCCAACGTCCTGACTTTC	CATSRGFAGANVLTF